This TCR beta chain comes out of a study of cytomegalovirus exposure and HLA in healthy donors. PCR was performed using 60 Vbeta and 13 Jbeta primers. Using immunoSEQ multiplex PCR, the repertoire was profiled, and TCRdb retains in-frame clones only, with some absent. The sample includes approximately 190,000 clones, approximately 84% of them seen just once. Germline-derived CDR1 and CDR2 are SQVTM and ANQGSEA. This CDR3 has 16 residues. V dropped 5 bases and J dropped 5; count of bases not matched to a gene: 13. The V call is TRBV29-1, the J call TRBJ2-2; 8 bases are shared with TRBD1. The sequenced sample was PBMCs. The clonotype comes from a man aged 45 to 65 in good health and CMV-seronegative. The CDR3 protein is CSVWTGLNVKTGELFF. The CDR3 DNA follows: TGCAGCGTTTGGACAGGGCTAAACGTGAAGACCGGGGAGCTGTTTTTT.